Listed below are T cell receptor beta chains from one sample, sequenced in a study of T-cell reconstitution after alpha-beta-depleted transplantation in children. TCRdb analysed the PCR reads with MiXCR anew, one entry per CDR3 protein. The table records over 90,000 distinct CDR3 sequences, 4.5% to 7.5% of them present only once. The sample consisted of PBMCs, mostly from graft donor cells, taken 60 days after TCRalphabeta/CD19-depleted stem cell transplant. Receptor source: a female patient under 10 years old who had a stem cell transplant for Fanconi anemia, so the T cells may come from the graft donor. The CDR3 runs from the conserved cysteine through the conserved F or W. The D gene is left open where the match is weak. Clone size is shown for a subset of rows, as once, few, many or a class of expanded clone.

abundance,d_gene,v_gene,j_gene,CDR3nt,CDR3aa
.,.,TRBV3-1,TRBJ2-7,TGTGCCAGCAGCCGACAAGACCAGGTTCAGTACTTC,CASSRQDQVQYF
many,.,TRBV6-1,TRBJ2-6,TGTGCCAGCAGTGAAGACAGCTCTGGGGCCAACGTCCTGACTTTC,CASSEDSSGANVLTF
many,.,TRBV2,TRBJ2-1,TGTGCCAGCCACGGGCTCGAGGGTGAGCAGTTCTTC,CASHGLEGEQFF
many,TRBD1,TRBV6-5,TRBJ2-5,TGTGCCAGCAGTCTCACAGGGGCGGGTGTAGAGACCCAGTACTTC,CASSLTGAGVETQYF
many,.,TRBV29-1,TRBJ1-5,TGCAGCGTGCTCCCTGGTCCGAATCAGCCCCAGCATTTT,CSVLPGPNQPQHF
.,TRBD1,TRBV11-2,TRBJ1-5,TGTGCCAGCAGCTTAGACAAACGAGGACCGGGACAGGGGTATCAGCCCCAGCATTTT,CASSLDKRGPGQGYQPQHF
many,TRBD2,TRBV20-1,TRBJ2-3,TGCAGTGCGAGCAGGACTAGCGGCACAGATACGCAGTATTTT,CSASRTSGTDTQYF
.,TRBD2,TRBV5-1,TRBJ2-1,TGCGCCAGCAGCGGTGGGGGGTGGACTAGCGGGGTCTACAATGAGCAGTTCTTC,CASSGGGWTSGVYNEQFF
few,TRBD2,TRBV20-1,TRBJ2-2,TGCAGTGCTAGAGATATAGCGGGGGGGACCGGGGAGCTGTTTTTT,CSARDIAGGTGELFF
.,TRBD2,TRBV6-1,TRBJ2-3,TGTGCCAGCAGAGAAACCGGGACTAGCATCCCAGATACGCAGTATTTT,CASRETGTSIPDTQYF
many,.,TRBV5-1,TRBJ2-2,TGCGCCAGCAGCTTGTGGGCCGGGGAGCTGTTTTTT,CASSLWAGELFF
many,TRBD2,TRBV28,TRBJ2-1,TGTGCCAGCAGTCTCCGCCGATTAGCGGGAAGCTACAATGAGCAGTTCTTC,CASSLRRLAGSYNEQFF
many,.,TRBV3-1,TRBJ2-3,TGTGCCAGCAGCCTGACTGGGGATACGCAGTATTTT,CASSLTGDTQYF
many,.,TRBV9,TRBJ1-5,TGTGCCAGCAGCGTAGGGACAGCCAATCAGCCCCAGCATTTT,CASSVGTANQPQHF
many,.,TRBV7-9,TRBJ2-5,TGTGCCAGCAGCTTAAGAGCACTCCAAGAGACCCAGTACTTC,CASSLRALQETQYF
.,TRBD1,TRBV5-5,TRBJ2-6,TGTGCCAGCAGCTTGGCCGGGACAGATCTTTCTGGGGCCAACGTCCTGACTTTC,CASSLAGTDLSGANVLTF
few,.,TRBV7-6,TRBJ2-3,TGTGCCAGCAGCTTAGCACAGGGTCGGGCGACAGATACGCAGTATTTT,CASSLAQGRATDTQYF
many,.,TRBV20-1,TRBJ1-2,TGCAGTGCTCCGAGGGCCAAAAACAGGGATGGCTACACCTTC,CSAPRAKNRDGYTF
few,.,TRBV18,TRBJ1-3,TGTGCCAGCTCACCATTCGGGACGTCTTCTGGAAACACCATATATTTT,CASSPFGTSSGNTIYF
few,.,TRBV20-1,TRBJ2-7,TGCAGTGCGCAGGGGACGGCCTACGAGCAGTACTTC,CSAQGTAYEQYF
many,.,TRBV15,TRBJ2-5,TGTGCCACCAGCAGAGTAACTCCTCAAGAGACCCAGTACTTC,CATSRVTPQETQYF
few,.,TRBV12-3/TRBV12-4,TRBJ1-1,TGTGCCAGCAGTTTACCCGAGGACGGGTGGGGGACGGAAGCTTTCTTT,CASSLPEDGWGTEAFF
.,.,TRBV20-1,TRBJ2-3,TGCAGTGCTAGGGTATCCACAGATACGCAGTATTTT,CSARVSTDTQYF
.,.,TRBV7-9,TRBJ1-2,TGTGCCAGCAGCTCCGGGGGGTCTAACTATGGCTACACCTTC,CASSSGGSNYGYTF
few,TRBD2,TRBV15,TRBJ2-7,TGTGCCACCAGCAGAGATCTAGCGGGGGCCTACGAGCAGTACTTC,CATSRDLAGAYEQYF
many,TRBD2,TRBV7-8,TRBJ2-1,TGTGCCAGCAGCTCCCCTGGGACTAGCGGCTTGAAACAGTTCTTC,CASSSPGTSGLKQFF
many,TRBD1,TRBV9,TRBJ1-6,TGTGCCAGCAGCGTAGGAAGGGACAGCGTTTCACCCCTCCACTTT,CASSVGRDSVSPLHF